The rows below give T cell receptor beta chains drawn from one sample of a study of PD-1 blockade in mismatch repair-deficient tumors. Using immunoSEQ multiplex PCR, the repertoire was profiled, and TCRdb retains in-frame clones only, with some absent. The sample has 130,000 or so clones, 70% to 90% seen once. The sample in question was peripheral blood, obtained 44 weeks after starting pembrolizumab. The origin of the receptors is an adult with mismatch repair-deficient cancer. Each CDR3 is given with its conserved first and last residue. Fields, in order: V gene, clone size, J gene, D gene, CDR3 DNA, CDR3 protein. A D gene is named only where the DNA matches it firmly. Part of the rows lack a size; the others show once, few, many or a class for expanded clones.

TRBV4-1	few	TRBJ1-4	.	TGCGCCAGCAGCCAAGTAACGATTAGAGGACTGTTTTTT	CASSQVTIRGLFF
TRBV4-3	.	TRBJ2-2	.	TGCGCCAGCAGCCAAGATAGACTGAACACCGGGGAGCTGTTTTTT	CASSQDRLNTGELFF
TRBV27	once	TRBJ2-2	.	TGTGCCAGCAGTTTTAGGCGGGATGTCGCCGGGGAGCTGTTTTTT	CASSFRRDVAGELFF
TRBV11-3	once	TRBJ1-3	.	TGTGCCAGCAGCTTAGTGGACAGACTCTCTGGAAACACCATATATTTT	CASSLVDRLSGNTIYF
TRBV19	once	TRBJ2-6	TRBD1	TGTGCCAGTAGTATAGAGGGGGACAGGTGGGATTGGAACTCTGGGGCCAACGTCCTGACTTTC	CASSIEGDRWDWNSGANVLTF
TRBV7-2	.	TRBJ2-3	.	TGTGCCAGCAGCTTCGAGAGGGACTTCACAGATACGCAGTATTTT	CASSFERDFTDTQYF
TRBV4-1	once	TRBJ2-7	TRBD2	TGCGCCAGCAGCCAAGAGCGTCTAGCGGGAGTAGACGAGCAGTACTTC	CASSQERLAGVDEQYF
TRBV11-3	.	TRBJ1-1	TRBD1	TGTGCCAGCAGCCCCGGGACAGCGGCTGAAGCTTTCTTT	CASSPGTAAEAFF
TRBV4-1	once	TRBJ1-4	.	TGCGCCAGCAGCCTTGTTGCAGGCCCAACTAATGAAAAACTGTTTTTT	CASSLVAGPTNEKLFF
TRBV15	.	TRBJ1-3	TRBD1	TGTGCCACCAGCAGAGACAGAACAGGGGGTCGGAACACCATATATTTT	CATSRDRTGGRNTIYF
TRBV5-4	.	TRBJ1-2	.	TGTGCCAGCAGCGACGGACAGCCAGTGAGGGGCTACACCTTC	CASSDGQPVRGYTF
TRBV6-5	.	TRBJ2-1	.	TGTGCCAGCAGTTACTCAGGGAGTACTCTGTGGAATGAGCAGTTCTTC	CASSYSGSTLWNEQFF
TRBV7-9	.	TRBJ2-5	.	TGTGCCAGCAGCTCCTTGGGGCGTTCCCAAGAGACCCAGTACTTC	CASSSLGRSQETQYF
TRBV5-1	once	TRBJ2-5	.	TGCGCCAGCAGCTTCGGTCAGCTGGGAGAGACCCAGTACTTC	CASSFGQLGETQYF
TRBV11-2	.	TRBJ2-7	TRBD1	TGTGCCAGCAGCTCATCCCCGGGCCTGACAGGGGCCCACGAGCAGTACTTC	CASSSSPGLTGAHEQYF
TRBV29-1	.	TRBJ1-2	.	TGCAGCGTTCTCTTGGGATCCCGCCGTACCTACACCTTC	CSVLLGSRRTYTF
TRBV4-3	.	TRBJ2-1	.	TGCGCCAGCAGCCACCTCTGGATGGAATCCTACAATGAGCAGTTCTTC	CASSHLWMESYNEQFF
TRBV6-5	few	TRBJ2-7	.	TGTGCCAGCAGTTACTCCGGGACATACTCCTACGAGCAGTACTTC	CASSYSGTYSYEQYF
TRBV6-5	once	TRBJ1-4	.	TGTGCCAGCAGTTATCCCTCAGGGATAGTTAATGAAAAACTGTTTTTT	CASSYPSGIVNEKLFF
TRBV5-1	.	TRBJ2-7	TRBD2	TGCGCCAGCAGCTTAGGGGCTAGCGGCTCCTACGAGCAGTACTTC	CASSLGASGSYEQYF
TRBV28	.	TRBJ2-7	.	TGTGCCAGCAGTTCGACCGGTCCAACCTACGAGCAGTACTTC	CASSSTGPTYEQYF
TRBV11-3	.	TRBJ2-7	.	TGTGCCAGCAGCTTATTCGACACTCCCTACGAGCAGTACTTC	CASSLFDTPYEQYF